In its sample, the clone carrying this TCR beta chain was seen a few times. Its antigen is currently unknown. The data originate from a study of CD8+CD57+ T cells in acquired aplastic anemia. Study summary: Yields of DNA that came from sorted CD4+ and CD8+ cells averaged about 3.3 ug. CD4+ cell libraries from healthy donors averaged about 10.8 million reads.

The study, taken as a whole, reports: Patients and controls shared approximately 28 CD8+ CDR3 sequences. Significant differences in CD8+ Simpson's diversity were not observed between patients and controls.

Trimming left V 5 bases short and J 8 bases short, with 19 bases between. The CDR3 extends over 15 amino acids. Profiling of TCR beta VDJ combinations and CDR3 sequences used genomic DNA as template. TCRdb reanalysed the reads using MiXCR and keeps one entry per CDR3 protein. The sample has just over 400,000 distinct CDR3 sequences, 65% to 80% seen once. This clonotype was obtained from a human donor in good health, serving as a control. Sequences were obtained from sorted CD4+, CD8+, or CD8+CD57+ T cells (not recorded which) from PBMCs. The rearrangement links TRBV12-3 or TRBV12-4 to TRBJ1-3, with D tentatively TRBD1 (5 bases). The CDR3 reads CASSGRAGDGYTIYF. The CDR3 DNA follows: TGTGCCAGCAGTGGCAGGGCGGGAGATGGCTACACCATATATTTT.